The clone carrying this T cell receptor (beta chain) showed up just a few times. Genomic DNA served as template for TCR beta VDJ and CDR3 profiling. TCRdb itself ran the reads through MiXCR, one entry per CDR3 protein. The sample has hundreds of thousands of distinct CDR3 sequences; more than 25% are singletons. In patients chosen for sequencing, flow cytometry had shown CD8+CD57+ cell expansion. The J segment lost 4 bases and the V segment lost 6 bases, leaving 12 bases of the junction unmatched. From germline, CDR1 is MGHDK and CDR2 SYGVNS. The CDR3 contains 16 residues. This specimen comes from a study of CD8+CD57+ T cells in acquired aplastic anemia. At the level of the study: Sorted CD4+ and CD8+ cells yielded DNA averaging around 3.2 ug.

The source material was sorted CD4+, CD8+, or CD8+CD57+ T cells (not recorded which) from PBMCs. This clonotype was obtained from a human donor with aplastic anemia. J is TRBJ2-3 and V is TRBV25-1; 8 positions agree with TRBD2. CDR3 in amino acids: CASSSTTGGPSDTQYF. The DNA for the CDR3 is TGTGCCAGCAGCTCCACCACGGGGGGGCCCTCAGATACGCAGTATTTT.